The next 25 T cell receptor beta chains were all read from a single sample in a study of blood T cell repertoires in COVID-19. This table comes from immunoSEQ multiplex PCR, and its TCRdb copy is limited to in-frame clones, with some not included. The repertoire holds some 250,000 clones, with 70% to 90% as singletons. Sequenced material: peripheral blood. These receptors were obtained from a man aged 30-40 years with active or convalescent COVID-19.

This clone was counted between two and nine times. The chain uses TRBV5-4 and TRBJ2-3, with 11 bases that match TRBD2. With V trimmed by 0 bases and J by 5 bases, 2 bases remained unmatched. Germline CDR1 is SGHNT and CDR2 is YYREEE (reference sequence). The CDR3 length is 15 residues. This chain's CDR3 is CASSLGLAGRDTQYF. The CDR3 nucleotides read TGTGCCAGCAGCTTGGGACTAGCGGGGAGAGATACGCAGTATTTT. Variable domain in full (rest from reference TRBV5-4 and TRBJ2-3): ETGVTQSPTHLIKTRGQQVTLRCSSQSGHNTVSWYQQALGQGPQFIFQYYREEENGRGNFPPRFSGLQFPNYSSELNVNALELDDSALYLCASSLGLAGRDTQYFGPGTRLTVL.

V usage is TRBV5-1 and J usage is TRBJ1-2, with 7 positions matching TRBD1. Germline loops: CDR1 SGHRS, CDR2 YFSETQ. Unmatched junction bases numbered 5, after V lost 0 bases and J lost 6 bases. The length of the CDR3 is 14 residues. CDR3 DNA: TGCGCCAGCAGCTTGGACAGGGGACTGGATGGCTACACCTTC. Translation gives CASSLDRGLDGYTF.

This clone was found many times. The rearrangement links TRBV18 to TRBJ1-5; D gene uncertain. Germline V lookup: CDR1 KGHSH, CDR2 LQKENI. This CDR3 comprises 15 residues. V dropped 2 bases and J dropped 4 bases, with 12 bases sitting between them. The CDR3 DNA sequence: TGTGCCAGCTCACCAGAATGGACTGATAATCAGCCCCAGCATTTT. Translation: CASSPEWTDNQPQHF.

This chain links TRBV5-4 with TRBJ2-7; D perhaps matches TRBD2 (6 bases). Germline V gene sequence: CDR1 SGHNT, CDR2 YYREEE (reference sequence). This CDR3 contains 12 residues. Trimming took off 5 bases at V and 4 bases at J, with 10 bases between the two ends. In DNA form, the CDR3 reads TGTGCCAGCAGTAGGGCGGGGTACGAGCAGTACTTC. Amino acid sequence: CASSRAGYEQYF. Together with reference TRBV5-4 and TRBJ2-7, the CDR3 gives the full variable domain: ETGVTQSPTHLIKTRGQQVTLRCSSQSGHNTVSWYQQALGQGPQFIFQYYREEENGRGNFPPRFSGLQFPNYSSELNVNALELDDSALYLCASSRAGYEQYFGPGTRLTVT.

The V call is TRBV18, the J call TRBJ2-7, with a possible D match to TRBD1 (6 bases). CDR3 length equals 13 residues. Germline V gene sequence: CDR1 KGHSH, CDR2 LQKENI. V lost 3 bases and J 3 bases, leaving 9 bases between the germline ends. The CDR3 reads CASSPGAGYEQYF. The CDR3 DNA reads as TGTGCCAGCTCACCGGGGGCCGGCTACGAGCAGTACTTC.

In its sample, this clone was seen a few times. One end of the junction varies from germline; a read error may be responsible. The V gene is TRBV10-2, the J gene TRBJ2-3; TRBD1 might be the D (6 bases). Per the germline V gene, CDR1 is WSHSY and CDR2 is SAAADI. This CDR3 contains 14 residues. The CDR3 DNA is TGCGCCACCAGTGGACAGATTAGCACAGATACGCAGTATTTT. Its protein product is CATSGQISTDTQYF.

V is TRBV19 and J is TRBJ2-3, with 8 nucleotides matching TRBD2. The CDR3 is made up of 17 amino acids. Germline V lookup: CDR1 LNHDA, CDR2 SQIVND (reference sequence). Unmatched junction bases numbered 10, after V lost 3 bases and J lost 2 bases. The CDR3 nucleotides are TGTGCCAGTAGTATTCGGGGAATAGCGGGGACCACAGATACGCAGTATTTT. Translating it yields CASSIRGIAGTTDTQYF.

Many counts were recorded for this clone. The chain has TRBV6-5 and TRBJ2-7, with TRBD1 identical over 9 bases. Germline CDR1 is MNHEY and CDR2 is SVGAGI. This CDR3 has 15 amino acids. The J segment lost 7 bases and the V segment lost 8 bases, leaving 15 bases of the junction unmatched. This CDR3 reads CASSPGGQGGEEQYF. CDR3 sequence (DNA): TGTGCCAGCTCCCCGGGGGGACAGGGAGGAGAGGAGCAGTACTTC.

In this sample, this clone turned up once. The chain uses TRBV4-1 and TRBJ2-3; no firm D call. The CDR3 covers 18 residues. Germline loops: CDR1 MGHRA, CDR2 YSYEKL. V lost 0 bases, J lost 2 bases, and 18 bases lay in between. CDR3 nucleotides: TGCGCCAGCAGCCAAGATTCTGAAGCGTGGCCTAACACAGATACGCAGTATTTT. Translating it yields CASSQDSEAWPNTDTQYF.

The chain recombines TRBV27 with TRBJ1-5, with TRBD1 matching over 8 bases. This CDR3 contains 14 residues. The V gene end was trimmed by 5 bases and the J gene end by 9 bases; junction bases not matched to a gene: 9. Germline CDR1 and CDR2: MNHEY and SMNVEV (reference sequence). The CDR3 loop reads CASSKQGAPLPQHF. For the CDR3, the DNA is TGTGCCAGCAGTAAGCAGGGGGCTCCCTTGCCCCAGCATTTT.

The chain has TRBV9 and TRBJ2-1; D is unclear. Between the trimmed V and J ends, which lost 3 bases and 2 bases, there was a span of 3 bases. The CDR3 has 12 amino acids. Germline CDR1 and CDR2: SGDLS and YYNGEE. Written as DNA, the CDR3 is TGTGCCAGCAGCGCTACCTACAATGAGCAGTTCTTC. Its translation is CASSATYNEQFF.

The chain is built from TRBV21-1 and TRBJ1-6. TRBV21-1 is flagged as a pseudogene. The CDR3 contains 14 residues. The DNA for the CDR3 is TGTGCCAGCAGCAGAGGGAACAGTCATTCACCCCTCCACTTT. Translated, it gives CASSRGNSHSPLHF.

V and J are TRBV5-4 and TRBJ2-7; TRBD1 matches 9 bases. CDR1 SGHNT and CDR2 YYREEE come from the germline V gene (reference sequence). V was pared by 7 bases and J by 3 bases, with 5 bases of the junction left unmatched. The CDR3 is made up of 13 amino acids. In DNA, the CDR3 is TGTGCCAGCGGAGACAGGGGGGTCTACGAGCAGTACTTC. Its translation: CASGDRGVYEQYF.

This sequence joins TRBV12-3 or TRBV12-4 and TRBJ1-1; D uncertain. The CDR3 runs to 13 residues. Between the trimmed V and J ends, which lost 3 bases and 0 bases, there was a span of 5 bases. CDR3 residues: CASSFDLNTEAFF. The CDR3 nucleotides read TGTGCCAGCAGTTTCGACTTGAACACTGAAGCTTTCTTT.

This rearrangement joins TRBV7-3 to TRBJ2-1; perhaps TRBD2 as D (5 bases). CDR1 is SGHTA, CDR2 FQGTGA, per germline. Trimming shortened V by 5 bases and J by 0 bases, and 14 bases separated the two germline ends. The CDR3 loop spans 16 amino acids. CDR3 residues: CASSKSLGGSYNEQFF. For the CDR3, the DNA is TGTGCCAGCAGCAAAAGCCTCGGAGGCTCCTACAATGAGCAGTTCTTC.

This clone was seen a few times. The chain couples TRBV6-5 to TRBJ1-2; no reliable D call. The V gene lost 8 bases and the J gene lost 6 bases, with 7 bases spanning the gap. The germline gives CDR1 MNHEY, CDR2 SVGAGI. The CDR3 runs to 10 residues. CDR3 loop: CASELNGYTF. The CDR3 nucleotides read TGTGCCAGCGAGCTAAATGGCTACACCTTC.

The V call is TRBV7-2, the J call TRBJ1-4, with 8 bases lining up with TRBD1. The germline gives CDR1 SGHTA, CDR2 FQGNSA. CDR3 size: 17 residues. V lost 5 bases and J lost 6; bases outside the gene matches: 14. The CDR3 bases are TGTGCCAGCAGCAGTATGCGGACAGGGTATAAGGATGAAAAACTGTTTTTT. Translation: CASSSMRTGYKDEKLFF.

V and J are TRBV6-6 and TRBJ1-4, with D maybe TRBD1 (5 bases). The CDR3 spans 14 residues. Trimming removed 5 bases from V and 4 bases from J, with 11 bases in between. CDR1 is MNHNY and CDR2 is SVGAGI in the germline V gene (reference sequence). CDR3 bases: TGTGCCAGCAGTAGCGGGACGATTAATGAAAAACTGTTTTTT. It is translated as CASSSGTINEKLFF.

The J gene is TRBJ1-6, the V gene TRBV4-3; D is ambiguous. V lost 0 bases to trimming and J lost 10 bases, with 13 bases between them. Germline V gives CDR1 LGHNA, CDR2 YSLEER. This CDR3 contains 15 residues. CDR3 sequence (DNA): TGCGCCAGCAGCCAAGACGGGAGTTACTCCTCACCCCTCCACTTT. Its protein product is CASSQDGSYSSPLHF.

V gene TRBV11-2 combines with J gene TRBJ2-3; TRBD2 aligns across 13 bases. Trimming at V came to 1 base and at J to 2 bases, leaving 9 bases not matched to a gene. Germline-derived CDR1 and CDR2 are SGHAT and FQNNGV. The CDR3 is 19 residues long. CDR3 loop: CASSLVAGTSGANTDTQYF. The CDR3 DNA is TGTGCCAGCAGCTTAGTGGCCGGGACTAGCGGGGCAAACACAGATACGCAGTATTTT.

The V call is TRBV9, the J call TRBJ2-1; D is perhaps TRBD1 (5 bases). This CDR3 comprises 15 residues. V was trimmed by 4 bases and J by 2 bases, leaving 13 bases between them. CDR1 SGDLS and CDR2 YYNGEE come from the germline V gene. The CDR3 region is CASSPTGRAYNEQFF. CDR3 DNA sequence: TGTGCCAGCAGCCCGACCGGCAGGGCCTACAATGAGCAGTTCTTC. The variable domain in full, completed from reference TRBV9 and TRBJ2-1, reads DSGVTQTPKHLITATGQRVTLRCSPRSGDLSVYWYQQSLDQGLQFLIQYYNGEERAKGNILERFSAQQFPDLHSELNLSSLELGDSALYFCASSPTGRAYNEQFFGPGTRLTVL.

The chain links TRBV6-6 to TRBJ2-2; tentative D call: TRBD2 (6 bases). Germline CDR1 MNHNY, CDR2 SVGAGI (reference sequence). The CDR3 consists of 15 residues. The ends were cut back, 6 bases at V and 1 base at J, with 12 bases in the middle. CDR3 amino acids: CASRGLRGNTGELFF. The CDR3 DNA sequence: TGTGCCAGCAGGGGATTGCGGGGGAACACCGGGGAGCTGTTTTTT.

As DNA, the CDR3 is TGTGCCTGGATGAATCAGGGAACTAACTATGGCTACACCTTC. Its protein product is CAWMNQGTNYGYTF. The chain links TRBV30 to TRBJ1-2; a weak D match, TRBD1 (5 bases). Germline CDR1 is GTSNPN and CDR2 is SVGIG (reference sequence). The CDR3 contains 14 residues. Trimming removed 4 bases at V and 0 bases at J, with 12 bases between. The whole variable domain, remainder taken from reference TRBV30 and TRBJ1-2, is SQTIHQWPATLVQPVGSPLSLECTVEGTSNPNLYWYRQAAGRGLQLLFYSVGIGQISSEVPQNLSASRPQDRQFILSSKKLLLSDSGFYLCAWMNQGTNYGYTFGSGTRLTVV.

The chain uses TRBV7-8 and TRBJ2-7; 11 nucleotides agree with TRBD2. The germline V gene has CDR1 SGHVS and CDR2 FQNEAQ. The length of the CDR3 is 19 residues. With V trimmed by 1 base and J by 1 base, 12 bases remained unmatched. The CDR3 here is CASSLGAASGGPTSYEQYF. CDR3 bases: TGTGCCAGCAGCTTAGGGGCAGCTAGCGGGGGGCCCACTTCCTACGAGCAGTACTTC.

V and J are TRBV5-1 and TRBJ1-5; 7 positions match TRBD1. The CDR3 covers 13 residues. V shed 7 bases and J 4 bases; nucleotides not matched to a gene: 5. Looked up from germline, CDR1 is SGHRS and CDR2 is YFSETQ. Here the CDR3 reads CASAGDSNQPQHF. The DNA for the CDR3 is TGCGCCAGCGCCGGGGACAGTAATCAGCCCCAGCATTTT.